A single sample gave rise to the 23 T cell receptor beta chains below, sequenced in a study of cytomegalovirus exposure and HLA in healthy donors. Vbeta (60) and Jbeta (13) primers were used in the PCR. Clones were read by immunoSEQ multiplex PCR, and TCRdb kept only the in-frame ones, dropping some. The sample includes fewer than 200,000 clones, around a tenth of them seen just once. The sequenced material came from PBMCs. The source of these receptors is a woman aged 25 to 39 in good health and CMV-seropositive.

Only a few counts were recorded for this clone. The chain has TRBV5-3 and TRBJ2-2; D may be TRBD2 (5 bases). TRBV5-3 is reported as an ORF; its role is uncertain. Trimming left V 5 bases short and J 0 bases short, with 11 bases between. The CDR3 spans 15 residues. The DNA for the CDR3 is TGTGCCAGAAGAAGAGCGGAGACGAACACCGGGGAGCTGTTTTTT. The encoded protein is CARRRAETNTGELFF.

The rearrangement links TRBV9 to TRBJ2-5; TRBD2 aligns across 14 bases. The junction had 6 bases not matched to a gene; V was cut back by 0 bases and J by 5 bases. This CDR3 contains 17 residues. Germline CDR1 and CDR2: SGDLS and YYNGEE. CDR3 residues: CASSVATSGRAGETQYF. CDR3 nucleotide sequence: TGTGCCAGCAGCGTAGCGACTAGCGGGAGGGCCGGGGAGACCCAGTACTTC. The full variable domain, in which reference TRBV9 and TRBJ2-5 provide the parts outside the CDR3, is DSGVTQTPKHLITATGQRVTLRCSPRSGDLSVYWYQQSLDQGLQFLIQYYNGEERAKGNILERFSAQQFPDLHSELNLSSLELGDSALYFCASSVATSGRAGETQYFGPGTRLLVL.

In this sample, this clone turned up a few times. The chain recombines TRBV18 with TRBJ1-5; the D gene is possibly TRBD1 (5 bases). Trimming cost V 1 base and J 5 bases, with 6 bases left between them. CDR1 and CDR2 from the germline V gene are KGHSH and LQKENI. The CDR3 covers 13 residues. CDR3 region: CASSPLQDQPQHF. CDR3 nucleotide sequence: TGTGCCAGCTCACCACTACAGGATCAGCCCCAGCATTTT.

This clone was observed a few times. The gene calls are TRBV12-5 and TRBJ2-3; TRBD1 aligns across 9 bases. Germline CDR1 is LGHNT and CDR2 is FRNRAP. The CDR3 loop spans 15 amino acids. V was clipped by 1 base and J by 2 bases; unmatched bases: 1. The CDR3: CASGLEQGATDTQYF. CDR3 in DNA: TGTGCTAGTGGTTTGGAACAGGGGGCCACAGATACGCAGTATTTT.

This chain joins TRBV18 and TRBJ1-1, with D possibly TRBD1 on 5 matching bases. V was pared by 4 bases and J by 4 bases, with 19 bases between. CDR3 size: 16 residues. Germline V CDR1 and CDR2: KGHSH, LQKENI. CDR3 in amino acids: CASSQGQGGVGTEAFF. Here the CDR3 DNA reads TGTGCCAGCTCACAAGGGCAGGGAGGGGTAGGCACTGAAGCTTTCTTT. The full variable domain, completed using reference TRBV18 and TRBJ1-1, is NAGVMQNPRHLVRRRGQEARLRCSPMKGHSHVYWYRQLPEEGLKFMVYLQKENIIDESGMPKERFSAEFPKEGPSILRIQQVVRGDSAAYFCASSQGQGGVGTEAFFGQGTRLTVV.

This clone occurred a few times. The chain joins TRBV19 to TRBJ2-1; D not resolved. Trimming stripped 5 bases from V and 5 bases from J, with 19 bases between. Germline CDR1 reads LNHDA; CDR2 reads SQIVND (reference sequence). The CDR3 runs to 16 residues. The CDR3 bases are TGTGCCAGTAGTGGCCAAAGAGGTCCCCTTAACAATGAGCAGTTCTTC. Protein: CASSGQRGPLNNEQFF.

The V gene is TRBV5-1, the J gene TRBJ1-4, with 8 bases aligning to TRBD1. Trimming cost V 4 bases and J 8 bases; bases outside gene matches: 7. The CDR3 contains 14 residues. Germline V gives CDR1 SGHRS, CDR2 YFSETQ. CDR3 loop: CASSKDRAREKLFF. In nucleotides, the CDR3 is TGCGCCAGCAGCAAGGACAGGGCAAGAGAAAAACTGTTTTTT.

The V call is TRBV30, the J call TRBJ1-3; D is uncertain. CDR3 size: 15 residues. In germline, CDR1 is GTSNPN, CDR2 SVGIG (reference sequence). Between the trimmed V and J ends, which lost 5 bases and 0 bases, there was a span of 14 bases. Here the CDR3 DNA reads TGTGCCTGGTCCCCGGACTCACCCTCTGGAAACACCATATATTTT. Protein product: CAWSPDSPSGNTIYF.

In its sample, this clone was seen a few times. CDR3 in amino acids: CASSLDSYRNTEAFF. CDR3 nucleotides: TGTGCCAGCAGCTTAGATTCCTACAGAAACACTGAAGCTTTCTTT. J is TRBJ1-1 and V is TRBV11-2; D is uncertain. Germline CDR1 and CDR2: SGHAT and FQNNGV. The CDR3 is made up of 15 amino acids. V was clipped by 0 bases and J by 2 bases, with 10 bases between them.

This chain connects TRBV7-9 to TRBJ1-1; D not resolved. From germline, CDR1 is SEHNR and CDR2 FQNEAQ (reference sequence). CDR3 length: 15 amino acids. V lost 1 base to trimming and J lost 5 bases, with 14 bases between them. The CDR3 spells CASSLVKLGGTEAFF. DNA of the CDR3: TGTGCCAGCAGCTTAGTAAAGTTGGGAGGGACTGAAGCTTTCTTT.

The V gene is TRBV30, the J gene TRBJ2-7; D may be TRBD1 (5 bases). The germline CDR1 and CDR2 sequences are GTSNPN and SVGIG (reference sequence). Trimming pared 5 bases from V and 5 bases from J, leaving 16 bases between. This CDR3 spans 13 amino acids. The CDR3 loop is CAWGAWTSHEQYF. DNA of the CDR3: TGTGCCTGGGGAGCCTGGACAAGCCACGAGCAGTACTTC.

V usage is TRBV5-1 and J usage is TRBJ2-1; the D gene is possibly TRBD2 (6 bases). The CDR3 is 16 residues long. Trimming cost V 5 bases and J 1 base, with 16 bases left between them. CDR1 SGHRS and CDR2 YFSETQ come from the germline V gene. CDR3 loop: CASSLVGDLSYNEQFF. CDR3 sequence (DNA): TGCGCCAGCAGTCTGGTGGGGGACTTGTCCTACAATGAGCAGTTCTTC.

The chain combines TRBV5-1 with TRBJ2-3, with 9 bases lining up with TRBD2. This CDR3 comprises 16 residues. With 4 bases clipped from V and 7 bases from J, the junction kept 13 bases outside the gene matches. Germline V CDR1 and CDR2: SGHRS, YFSETQ. DNA for the CDR3: TGCGCCAGCAGCCCTGGGGCTAGCGGGATCGGAAATACGCAGTATTTT. This sequence encodes CASSPGASGIGNTQYF.

This clone has just a few counts. V is TRBV5-4 and J is TRBJ1-2; 7 bases are shared with TRBD1. This CDR3 is 12 amino acids long. Germline V gene sequence: CDR1 SGHNT, CDR2 YYREEE (reference sequence). V lost 4 bases, J lost 4 bases, and 1 base stayed unmatched. For the CDR3, the DNA is TGTGCCAGCAGCAGGGACAGCTATGGCTACACCTTC. Its protein product is CASSRDSYGYTF.

The chain uses TRBV5-1 and TRBJ2-1; D is uncertain. Germline CDR1 SGHRS, CDR2 YFSETQ. The CDR3 contains 12 residues. The V gene lost 1 base and the J gene lost 7 bases, with 6 bases spanning the gap. CDR3 protein: CASSLFRNEQFF. CDR3 DNA sequence: TGCGCCAGCAGCTTGTTCCGGAATGAGCAGTTCTTC.

This clone occurred a few times. This chain uses TRBV10-3 with TRBJ1-2; possible D gene TRBD1, 6 bases. This CDR3 comprises 16 residues. Per germline, CDR1 ENHRY and CDR2 SYGVKD. Between the trimmed V and J ends, which lost 4 bases and 6 bases, there was a span of 21 bases. The CDR3 region is CAISVSQWGGIDGYTF. The CDR3 nucleotides read TGTGCCATCAGTGTATCCCAATGGGGGGGCATCGATGGCTACACCTTC.

There are a few counts of this clone. The genes are TRBV7-9 and TRBJ2-2, with TRBD1 as a possible D gene (6 bases). Trimming removed 6 bases at V and 6 bases at J, with 14 bases between. The germline gives CDR1 SEHNR, CDR2 FQNEAQ (reference sequence). The CDR3 spans 14 residues. In DNA, the CDR3 is TGTGCCAGCAGGCCATCAGGGGCTCCCGGGGAGCTGTTTTTT. Translated, it gives CASRPSGAPGELFF.

The chain combines TRBV2 with TRBJ1-2, with 9 bases aligning to TRBD1. Germline CDR1 is SNHLY and CDR2 is FYNNEI. CDR3 length equals 14 residues. Trimming at V came to 5 bases and at J to 8 bases, leaving 9 bases not matched to a gene. CDR3 loop: CASSWGQGGEGYTF. CDR3 coding DNA: TGTGCCAGCAGTTGGGGACAGGGAGGAGAAGGCTACACCTTC.

This clone has just a few counts. The chain uses TRBV6-6 and TRBJ1-2; D gene uncertain. Looked up from germline, CDR1 is MNHNY and CDR2 is SVGAGI (reference sequence). The CDR3 contains 13 residues. Trimming took 0 bases from V and 3 from J, leaving 5 bases between them. The DNA of the CDR3 is TGTGCCAGCAGTTACTCGGCGGACTATGGCTACACCTTC. Its translation: CASSYSADYGYTF.

The chain has TRBV18 and TRBJ1-1; D unresolved. The CDR3 sequence is 15 residues long. Trimming left V 2 bases short and J 5 bases short, with 15 bases between. CDR1 and CDR2 (germline): KGHSH, LQKENI. CDR3 coding DNA: TGTGCCAGCTCACCAAGCAGTTCCCGGCGGACTGAAGCTTTCTTT. It codes for CASSPSSSRRTEAFF. The full variable domain, its missing parts supplied by reference TRBV18 and TRBJ1-1, is NAGVMQNPRHLVRRRGQEARLRCSPMKGHSHVYWYRQLPEEGLKFMVYLQKENIIDESGMPKERFSAEFPKEGPSILRIQQVVRGDSAAYFCASSPSSSRRTEAFFGQGTRLTVV.

The rearrangement joins TRBV4-1 to TRBJ2-1, with D possibly matching TRBD2 (5 bases). Germline V gene lookup returns CDR1 MGHRA and CDR2 YSYEKL. The V end was cut by 0 bases, the J end by 14 bases, with 14 bases between. The CDR3 is 13 residues long. CDR3 in amino acids: CASSQEWTREKFF. The CDR3 DNA reads as TGCGCCAGCAGCCAAGAATGGACCCGGGAAAAGTTCTTC.

This clone has more than one count but fewer than ten. The chain uses TRBV2 and TRBJ1-1; tentatively, D is TRBD1 (5 bases). CDR1 and CDR2 from the germline V gene are SNHLY and FYNNEI. With 6 bases removed from V and 0 bases from J, the gap between germline ends came to 11 bases. This CDR3 region has 14 residues. CDR3 nucleotides: TGTGCCAGCAGAGTGGACACCATGAACACTGAAGCTTTCTTT. Its protein is CASRVDTMNTEAFF.

The chain links TRBV5-1 to TRBJ2-2; 12 nucleotides match TRBD2. The CDR3 has 18 residues. The ends lost 3 bases at V and 7 bases at J; junction bases unmatched: 13. Germline loops: CDR1 SGHRS, CDR2 YFSETQ. In DNA, the CDR3 is TGCGCCAGCAGCTCCAGAAAACTAGCGGGAGGATTGGACGGGGAGCTGTTTTTT. Protein: CASSSRKLAGGLDGELFF.